Each of the 23 T cell receptor beta chains below was sequenced from the same sample in a study of blood T cell repertoires in COVID-19. Repertoires were generated with immunoSEQ multiplex PCR, while TCRdb's copy carries only in-frame clones and drops some. The sample shows a few hundred thousand clones, around 89% of them seen only once. Sequencing was done on a sample of peripheral blood. These receptors originate from a woman aged 25 to 39 who had recovered from COVID-19.

CDR3 nucleotide sequence: TGCAGCGCCAGGGAGGCCTCTGGAAACACCATATATTTT. This encodes CSAREASGNTIYF. The rearrangement joins TRBV29-1 to TRBJ1-3; weak D call: TRBD1 (5 bases). This CDR3 has 13 residues. Germline V gives CDR1 SQVTM, CDR2 ANQGSEA. V was shortened by 7 bases and J by 0 bases, with 10 bases between the two germline ends.

The V and J genes are TRBV28 and TRBJ1-1; D is unresolved. V lost 4 bases and J lost 4, with 10 bases in between. Germline V CDR1 and CDR2: MDHEN, SYDVKM. The length of the CDR3 is 13 residues. The CDR3 DNA reads as TGTGCCAGCAGTTCCGGAGGGAGCACTGAAGCTTTCTTT. Translation: CASSSGGSTEAFF.

This sequence joins TRBV7-2 and TRBJ1-4; TRBD1 is a possible D gene (5 bases). The CDR3 spans 14 residues. Trimming removed 2 bases from V and 4 bases from J, with 8 bases in between. Germline values: CDR1 SGHTA, CDR2 FQGNSA. For the CDR3, the DNA is TGTGCCAGCAGCTTATCGGGGGTTAATGAAAAACTGTTTTTT. It is translated as CASSLSGVNEKLFF.

The rearrangement uses TRBV7-2 and TRBJ2-7, with 11 positions matching TRBD1. The V gene's germline CDR1 is SGHTA and CDR2 FQGNSA. This CDR3 contains 15 residues. The trim removed 2 bases at V and 5 bases at J, leaving 5 bases unmatched. CDR3 in amino acids: CASSLPGQGVNEQYF. The CDR3 DNA is TGTGCCAGCAGCTTACCGGGACAGGGGGTGAACGAGCAGTACTTC. The complete variable domain, with remaining parts taken from reference TRBV7-2 and TRBJ2-7, reads GAGVSQSPSNKVTEKGKDVELRCDPISGHTALYWYRQSLGQGLEFLIYFQGNSAPDKSGLPSDRFSAERTGGSVSTLTIQRTQQEDSAVYLCASSLPGQGVNEQYFGPGTRLTVT.

The chain uses TRBV7-2 and TRBJ1-2; TRBD1 agrees at 8 bases. The CDR3 extends over 14 amino acids. Germline values: CDR1 SGHTA, CDR2 FQGNSA. Trimming cost V 5 bases and J 5 bases; bases outside gene matches: 7. CDR3 in amino acids: CASSPDRGRYGYTF. DNA of the CDR3: TGTGCCAGCAGCCCAGACAGGGGTCGTTATGGCTACACCTTC.

The chain couples TRBV19 to TRBJ2-7; maybe TRBD1 (5 bases). V was shortened by 7 bases and J by 0 bases, with 13 bases between the two germline ends. The CDR3 contains 14 residues. Looked up from germline, CDR1 is LNHDA and CDR2 is SQIVND (reference sequence). Here the CDR3 reads CASTQDIRSYEQYF. Written as DNA, the CDR3 is TGTGCCAGTACCCAGGACATCCGCTCCTACGAGCAGTACTTC.

The chain combines TRBV27 with TRBJ2-1, with TRBD2 identical over 7 bases. The CDR3 spans 13 residues. The germline CDR1 and CDR2 sequences are MNHEY and SMNVEV (reference sequence). J gave up 5 bases and V 6 bases, and 4 bases lay outside the gene matches. The CDR3 coding sequence is TGTGCCAGCAGACTGGGACTAAACAATGAGCAGTTCTTC. Translation: CASRLGLNNEQFF.

This clone has a single count. The sample has other DNA sequences that encode this CDR3 too. This chain uses TRBV5-1 with TRBJ2-2, with D hard to call. Trimming left V 0 bases short and J 1 base short, with 4 bases between. Germline CDR1 reads SGHRS; CDR2 reads YFSETQ. This CDR3 has 14 residues. CDR3 nucleotides: TGCGCCAGCAGCTTGGGTCAGAACACCGGGGAGCTGTTTTTT. Its translation is CASSLGQNTGELFF.

This clone has just one count. The chain combines TRBV5-4 with TRBJ1-1, with TRBD1 matching 7 bases. The CDR3 sequence is 14 residues long. V gave up 4 bases and J gave up 3 bases; unmatched junction bases: 6. Germline V gene lookup returns CDR1 SGHNT and CDR2 YYREEE (reference sequence). CDR3 nucleotides: TGTGCCAGCAGCATAGGACAGGATGACACTGAAGCTTTCTTT. This translates into CASSIGQDDTEAFF.

The gene calls are TRBV18 and TRBJ2-7; 9 bases map to TRBD2. CDR1 is KGHSH, CDR2 LQKENI, per germline. J was trimmed by 3 bases and V by 0 bases; bases with no gene match: 3. The CDR3 contains 15 residues. The CDR3 region has the DNA TGTGCCAGCTCACCACCGTCAGCGGGGGGCTACGAGCAGTACTTC. Residues: CASSPPSAGGYEQYF.

V gene TRBV2 combines with J gene TRBJ2-7, with a tentative D call TRBD1 (6 bases). Trimming took off 4 bases at V and 1 base at J, with 17 bases between the two ends. This CDR3 is built from 16 residues. Germline V gives CDR1 SNHLY, CDR2 FYNNEI. The CDR3 is CASSGELDRLSYEQYF. CDR3 coding DNA: TGTGCCAGCAGTGGCGAACTCGACAGGCTATCCTACGAGCAGTACTTC.

V and J are TRBV7-9 and TRBJ2-7; TRBD1 aligns across 8 bases. Germline V CDR1 and CDR2: SEHNR, FQNEAQ (reference sequence). J was trimmed by 3 bases and V by 3 bases; bases with no gene match: 4. The CDR3 is 14 amino acids. CDR3 nucleotides: TGTGCCAGCAGCTTGGAAGGACAGGGCTACGAGCAGTACTTC. It translates to CASSLEGQGYEQYF.

V and J are TRBV6-4 and TRBJ2-5; D possibly corresponds to TRBD2 (5 bases). The V gene lost 8 bases and the J gene lost 7 bases, with 17 bases spanning the gap. The CDR3 is 13 amino acids. The germline V gene encodes CDR1 MRHNA and CDR2 SNTAGT. The CDR3 sequence: CASPSRAFGTQYF. CDR3 nucleotide sequence: TGTGCCAGCCCGTCGCGGGCTTTCGGGACCCAGTACTTC.

This chain links TRBV21-1 with TRBJ2-7; the listed D gene, TRBD1, was not tested against the DNA. TRBV21-1 is listed as a pseudogene. The CDR3 sequence is 17 residues long. CDR3 DNA sequence: TGTGCCAGCAGCAAAGTTGCAGGCAGGGGGTCAGCCTACGAGCAGTACTTC. Translating gives CASSKVAGRGSAYEQYF.

The J gene is TRBJ2-5, the V gene TRBV25-1; 8 nucleotides line up with TRBD2. The V segment lost 6 bases and the J segment 2 bases; nucleotides outside the gene matches: 8. The CDR3 runs 15 residues. Germline assignment: CDR1 MGHDK and CDR2 SYGVNS. The CDR3 DNA reads TGTGCCAGCAGCTATACTACTAGCGGACAAGAGACCCAGTACTTC. Protein sequence: CASSYTTSGQETQYF.

The chain uses TRBV4-1 and TRBJ2-4, with TRBD1 identical over 7 bases. The CDR3 runs to 17 residues. Germline trimming cut 1 base from V and 0 bases from J; bases unmatched to any gene: 6. The germline V gene encodes CDR1 MGHRA and CDR2 YSYEKL. The CDR3 loop is CASSQAPQGLAKNIQYF. The DNA of the CDR3 is TGCGCCAGCAGCCAAGCCCCACAGGGGCTAGCCAAAAACATTCAGTACTTC.

The rearrangement links TRBV2 to TRBJ2-3; D perhaps matches TRBD2 (7 bases). This CDR3 region has 18 residues. V lost 5 bases and J lost 0, with 21 bases in between. Germline CDR1 SNHLY, CDR2 FYNNEI. The DNA for the CDR3 is TGTGCCAGCAGTTTCGGGGGGCGGTCCGCAACTAGCACAGATACGCAGTATTTT. Translating it yields CASSFGGRSATSTDTQYF. Using reference TRBV2 and TRBJ2-3 for the parts outside the CDR3, the full variable domain is EPEVTQTPSHQVTQMGQEVILRCVPISNHLYFYWYRQILGQKVEFLVSFYNNEISEKSEIFDDQFSVERPDGSNFTLKIRSTKLEDSAMYFCASSFGGRSATSTDTQYFGPGTRLTVL.

The CDR3 region has the DNA TGCGCCAGCAGCCCTAATTCCGGGACAGGGGTGTCACCCCTCCACTTT. Its translation is CASSPNSGTGVSPLHF. The genes are TRBV4-1 and TRBJ1-6; 10 bases map to TRBD1. The germline CDR1 and CDR2 sequences are MGHRA and YSYEKL. The CDR3 is made up of 16 amino acids. J gave up 10 bases and V 4 bases, and 10 bases lay outside the gene matches.

The CDR3 coding sequence is TGCGCCAGCTGGACAGGGGGCAGGAGTGAGCAGTTCTTC. Translation gives CASWTGGRSEQFF. The V and J genes are TRBV5-1 and TRBJ2-1; 11 bases map to TRBD1. The CDR3 contains 13 residues. Germline V gene data show CDR1 as SGHRS and CDR2 as YFSETQ. V gave up 7 bases and J gave up 9 bases; unmatched junction bases: 6.

The gene calls are TRBV7-2 and TRBJ2-7; 12 bases are shared with TRBD1. Looked up from germline, CDR1 is SGHTA and CDR2 is FQGNSA. The CDR3 consists of 15 residues. Trimming at V came to 5 bases and at J to 5 bases, leaving 7 bases not matched to a gene. CDR3 DNA: TGTGCCAGCAGCCCCTACCGGGACAGGGGGCACGAGCAGTACTTC. Translated: CASSPYRDRGHEQYF.

V and J are TRBV7-2 and TRBJ1-1; D is unclear. Trimming took 5 bases from V and 3 from J, leaving 10 bases between them. CDR3 length: 13 residues. Per the germline V gene, CDR1 is SGHTA and CDR2 is FQGNSA. The CDR3 nucleotides are TGTGCCAGCAGCCGACGCCGGGACACTGAAGCTTTCTTT. Translated, it gives CASSRRRDTEAFF.

CDR3 sequence (DNA): TGTGCCAGCAGCTTAGGTCTGGGACAGGAGCATTTT. Protein: CASSLGLGQEHF. The chain combines TRBV7-9 with TRBJ1-5, with 8 nucleotides matching TRBD1. Per the germline V gene, CDR1 is SEHNR and CDR2 is FQNEAQ (reference sequence). This CDR3 has 12 amino acids. With V trimmed by 1 base and J by 14 bases, 4 bases remained unmatched. Variable domain in full (rest from reference TRBV7-9 and TRBJ1-5): DTGVSQNPRHKITKRGQNVTFRCDPISEHNRLYWYRQTLGQGPEFLTYFQNEAQLEKSRLLSDRFSAERPKGSFSTLEIQRTEQGDSAMYLCASSLGLGQEHFGDGTRLSIL.

This sequence joins TRBV10-3 and TRBJ1-4, with 7 bases aligning to TRBD1. The germline gives CDR1 ENHRY, CDR2 SYGVKD. The CDR3 contains 13 residues. Trimming cost V 6 bases and J 6 bases; bases outside gene matches: 4. This chain's CDR3 is CAIRRDSDEKLFF. CDR3 coding DNA: TGTGCCATCAGAAGGGACAGCGATGAAAAACTGTTTTTT.